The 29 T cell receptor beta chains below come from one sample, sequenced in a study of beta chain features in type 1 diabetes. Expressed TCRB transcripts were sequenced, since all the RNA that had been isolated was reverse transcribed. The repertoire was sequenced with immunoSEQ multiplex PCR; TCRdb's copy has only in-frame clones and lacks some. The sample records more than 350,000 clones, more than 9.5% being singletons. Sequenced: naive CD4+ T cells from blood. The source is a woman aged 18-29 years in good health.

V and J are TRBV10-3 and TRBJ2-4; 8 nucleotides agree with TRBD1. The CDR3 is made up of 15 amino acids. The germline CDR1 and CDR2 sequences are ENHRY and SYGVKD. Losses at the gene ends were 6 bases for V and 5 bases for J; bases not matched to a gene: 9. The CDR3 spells CAISVEPTGENIQYF. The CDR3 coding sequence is TGTGCCATCAGCGTAGAACCGACAGGGGAAAACATTCAGTACTTC.

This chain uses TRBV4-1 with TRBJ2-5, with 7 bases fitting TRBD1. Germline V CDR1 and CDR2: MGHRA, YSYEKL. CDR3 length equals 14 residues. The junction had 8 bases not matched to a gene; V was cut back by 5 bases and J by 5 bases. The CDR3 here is CASSITGVGETQYF. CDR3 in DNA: TGCGCCAGCAGCATTACAGGGGTAGGGGAGACCCAGTACTTC.

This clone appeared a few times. CDR3 residues: CASSLGGINEKLFF. DNA for the CDR3: TGTGCCAGCAGCCTAGGGGGAATTAATGAAAAACTGTTTTTT. The chain employs TRBV7-9 and TRBJ1-4; D may be TRBD1 (6 bases). V gave up 5 bases and J gave up 4 bases, with 11 bases separating them. The CDR3 contains 14 residues. The germline gives CDR1 SEHNR, CDR2 FQNEAQ (reference sequence).

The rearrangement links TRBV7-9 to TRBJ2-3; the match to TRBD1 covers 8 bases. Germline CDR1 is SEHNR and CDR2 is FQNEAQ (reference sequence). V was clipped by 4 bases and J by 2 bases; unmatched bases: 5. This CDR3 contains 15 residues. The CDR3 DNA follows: TGTGCCAGCAGCTCCAGGGACAGGAACACAGATACGCAGTATTTT. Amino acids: CASSSRDRNTDTQYF.

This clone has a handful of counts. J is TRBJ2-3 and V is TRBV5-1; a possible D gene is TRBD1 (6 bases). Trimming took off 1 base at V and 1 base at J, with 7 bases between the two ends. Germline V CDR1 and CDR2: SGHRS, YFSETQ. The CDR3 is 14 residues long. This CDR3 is CASSLQGRTDTQYF. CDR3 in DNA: TGCGCCAGCAGCTTGCAGGGGCGCACAGATACGCAGTATTTT.

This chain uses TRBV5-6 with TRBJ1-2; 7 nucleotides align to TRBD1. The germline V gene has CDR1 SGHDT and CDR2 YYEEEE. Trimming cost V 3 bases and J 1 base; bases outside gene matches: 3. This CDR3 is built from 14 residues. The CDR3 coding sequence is TGTGCCAGCAGCTCCGGACAGGTTAACTATGGCTACACCTTC. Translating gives CASSSGQVNYGYTF.

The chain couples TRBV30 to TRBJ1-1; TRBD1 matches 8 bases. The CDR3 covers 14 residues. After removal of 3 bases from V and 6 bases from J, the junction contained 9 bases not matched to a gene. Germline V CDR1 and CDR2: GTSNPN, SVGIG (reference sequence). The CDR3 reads CAWRVAGGLAEAFF. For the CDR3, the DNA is TGTGCCTGGAGAGTAGCAGGGGGCTTGGCTGAAGCTTTCTTT.

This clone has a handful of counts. The CDR3 loop is CASSLAAGVGEQYF. CDR3 DNA: TGCGCCAGCAGCTTGGCAGCGGGAGTGGGGGAGCAGTACTTC. This chain uses TRBV5-1 with TRBJ2-7; 8 bases agree with TRBD2. CDR1 is SGHRS and CDR2 is YFSETQ in the germline V gene. J was trimmed by 7 bases and V by 0 bases; bases with no gene match: 6. The CDR3 length is 14 residues. The complete variable domain, with remaining parts taken from reference TRBV5-1 and TRBJ2-7, reads KAGVTQTPRYLIKTRGQQVTLSCSPISGHRSVSWYQQTPGQGLQFLFEYFSETQRNKGNFPGRFSGRQFSNSRSEMNVSTLELGDSALYLCASSLAAGVGEQYFGPGTRLTVT.

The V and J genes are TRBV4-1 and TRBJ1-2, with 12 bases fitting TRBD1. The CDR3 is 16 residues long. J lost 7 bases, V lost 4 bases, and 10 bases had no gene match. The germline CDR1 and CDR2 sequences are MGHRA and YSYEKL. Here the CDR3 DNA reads TGCGCCAGCAGCCCTAAAGACGGGACAGGGGGCCTTGGCTACACCTTC. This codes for CASSPKDGTGGLGYTF.

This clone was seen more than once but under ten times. The CDR3 sequence is CAWQGRGYNEQFF. CDR3 sequence (DNA): TGTGCCTGGCAGGGTAGGGGCTACAATGAGCAGTTCTTC. The genes are TRBV30 and TRBJ2-1; the D gene is possibly TRBD1 (5 bases). Trimming removed 5 bases at V and 3 bases at J, with 11 bases between. The CDR3 has 13 amino acids. The germline V gene has CDR1 GTSNPN and CDR2 SVGIG (reference sequence).

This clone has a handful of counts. The CDR3 protein is CASSPQGHSYEQYF. The CDR3 bases are TGTGCCAGCAGCCCTCAGGGCCATAGCTACGAGCAGTACTTC. The V gene is TRBV5-4, the J gene TRBJ2-7; tentative D call: TRBD1 (5 bases). This CDR3 region has 14 residues. Germline V gene data show CDR1 as SGHNT and CDR2 as YYREEE (reference sequence). V lost 4 bases, J lost 3 bases, and 14 bases lay in between.

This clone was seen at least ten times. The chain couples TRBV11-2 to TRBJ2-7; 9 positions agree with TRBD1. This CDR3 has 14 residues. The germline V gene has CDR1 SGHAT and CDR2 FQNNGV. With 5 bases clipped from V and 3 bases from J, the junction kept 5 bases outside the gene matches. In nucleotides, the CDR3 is TGTGCCAGCAGCCCCTCGACAGGGGGCTACGAGCAGTACGTC. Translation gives CASSPSTGGYEQYV.

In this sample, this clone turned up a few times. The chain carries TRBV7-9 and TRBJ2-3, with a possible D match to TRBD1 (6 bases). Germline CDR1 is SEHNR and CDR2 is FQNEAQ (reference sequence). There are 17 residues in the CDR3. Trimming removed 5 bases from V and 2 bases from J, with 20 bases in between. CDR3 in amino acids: CASSPGDKGWVTDTQYF. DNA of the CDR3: TGTGCCAGCAGCCCCGGGGACAAGGGATGGGTCACAGATACGCAGTATTTT.

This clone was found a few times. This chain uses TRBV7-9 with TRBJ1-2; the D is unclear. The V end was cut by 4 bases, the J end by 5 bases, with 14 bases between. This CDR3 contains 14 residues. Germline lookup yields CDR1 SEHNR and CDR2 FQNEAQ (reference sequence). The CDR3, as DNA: TGTGCCAGCAGCTACCGACAATCACTTTATGGCTACACCTTC. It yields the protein CASSYRQSLYGYTF.

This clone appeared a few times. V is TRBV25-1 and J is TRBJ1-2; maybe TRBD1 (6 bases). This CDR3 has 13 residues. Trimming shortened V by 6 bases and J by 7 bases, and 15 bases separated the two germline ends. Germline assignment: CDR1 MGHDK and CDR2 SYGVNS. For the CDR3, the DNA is TGTGCCAGCAGGGGAACAGGGTGGGGTGGCTACACCTTC. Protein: CASRGTGWGGYTF.

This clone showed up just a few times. CDR3 DNA: TGTGCCAGCAGCTTAAGGACAGTCCAAGAGACCCAGTACTTC. It yields the protein CASSLRTVQETQYF. The gene calls are TRBV7-2 and TRBJ2-5, with D tentatively TRBD1 (6 bases). CDR1 SGHTA and CDR2 FQGNSA come from the germline V gene. V lost 2 bases and J lost 1, with 8 bases in between. The CDR3 consists of 14 residues.

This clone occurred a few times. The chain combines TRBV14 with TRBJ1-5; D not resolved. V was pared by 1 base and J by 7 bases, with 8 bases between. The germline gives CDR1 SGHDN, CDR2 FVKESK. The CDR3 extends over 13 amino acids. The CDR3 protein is CASSQADGQPQHF. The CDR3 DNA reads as TGTGCCAGCAGCCAAGCGGATGGCCAGCCCCAGCATTTT.

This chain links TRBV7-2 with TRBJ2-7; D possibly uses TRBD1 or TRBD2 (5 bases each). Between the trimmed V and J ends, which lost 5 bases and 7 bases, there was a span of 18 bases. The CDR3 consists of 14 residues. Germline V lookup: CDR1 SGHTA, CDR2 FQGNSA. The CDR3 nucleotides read TGTGCCAGCAGCCCCATGAGGGGAGCCCGGGAGCAGTACTTC. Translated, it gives CASSPMRGAREQYF.

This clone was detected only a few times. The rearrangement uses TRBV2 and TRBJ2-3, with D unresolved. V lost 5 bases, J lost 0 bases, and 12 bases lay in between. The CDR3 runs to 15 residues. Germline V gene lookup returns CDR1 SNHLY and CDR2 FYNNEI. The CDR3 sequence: CASSFAPASTDTQYF. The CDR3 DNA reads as TGTGCCAGCAGTTTCGCTCCGGCTAGCACAGATACGCAGTATTTT.

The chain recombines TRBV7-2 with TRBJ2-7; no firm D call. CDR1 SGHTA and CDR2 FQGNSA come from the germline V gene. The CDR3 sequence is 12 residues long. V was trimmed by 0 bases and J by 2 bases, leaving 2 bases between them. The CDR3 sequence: CASSLATYEQYF. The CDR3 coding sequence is TGTGCCAGCAGCTTAGCGACCTACGAGCAGTACTTC.

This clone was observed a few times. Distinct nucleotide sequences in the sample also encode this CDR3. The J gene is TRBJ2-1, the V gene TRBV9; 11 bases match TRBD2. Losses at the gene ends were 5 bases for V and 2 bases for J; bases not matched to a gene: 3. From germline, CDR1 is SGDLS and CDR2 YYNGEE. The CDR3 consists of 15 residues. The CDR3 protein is CASSLTSGTYNEQFF. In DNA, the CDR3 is TGTGCCAGCAGTCTGACTAGCGGGACCTACAATGAGCAGTTCTTC.

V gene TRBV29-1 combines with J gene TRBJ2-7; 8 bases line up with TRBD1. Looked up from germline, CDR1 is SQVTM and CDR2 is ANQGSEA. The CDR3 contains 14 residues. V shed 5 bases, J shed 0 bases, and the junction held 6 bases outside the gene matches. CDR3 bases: TGCAGCGTTCAAAGGGACAGGAGCTCCTACGAGCAGTACTTC. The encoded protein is CSVQRDRSSYEQYF.

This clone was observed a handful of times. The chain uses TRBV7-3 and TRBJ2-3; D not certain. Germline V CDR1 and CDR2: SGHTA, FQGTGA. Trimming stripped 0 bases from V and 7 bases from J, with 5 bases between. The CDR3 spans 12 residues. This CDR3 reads CASSLTPHTQYF. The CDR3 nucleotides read TGTGCCAGCAGCTTAACTCCCCATACGCAGTATTTT.

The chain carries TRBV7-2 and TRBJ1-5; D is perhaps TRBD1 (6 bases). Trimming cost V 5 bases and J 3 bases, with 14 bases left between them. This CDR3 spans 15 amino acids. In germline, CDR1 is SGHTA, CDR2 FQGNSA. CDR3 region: CASSAAGAFNQPQHF. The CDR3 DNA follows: TGTGCCAGCAGCGCCGCGGGGGCCTTCAATCAGCCCCAGCATTTT.

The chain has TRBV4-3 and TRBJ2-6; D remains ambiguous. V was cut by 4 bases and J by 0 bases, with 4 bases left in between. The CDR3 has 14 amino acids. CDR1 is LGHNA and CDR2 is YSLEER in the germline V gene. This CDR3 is CASSLDSGANVLTF. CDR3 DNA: TGCGCCAGCAGCCTGGACTCTGGGGCCAACGTCCTGACTTTC.

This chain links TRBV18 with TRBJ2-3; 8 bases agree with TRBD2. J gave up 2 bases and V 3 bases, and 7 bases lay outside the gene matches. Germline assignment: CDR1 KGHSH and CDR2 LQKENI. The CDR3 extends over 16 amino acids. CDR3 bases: TGTGCCAGCTCACCGGTAACCGGGGGGGTCACAGATACGCAGTATTTT. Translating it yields CASSPVTGGVTDTQYF. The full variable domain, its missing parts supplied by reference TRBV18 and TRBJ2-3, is NAGVMQNPRHLVRRRGQEARLRCSPMKGHSHVYWYRQLPEEGLKFMVYLQKENIIDESGMPKERFSAEFPKEGPSILRIQQVVRGDSAAYFCASSPVTGGVTDTQYFGPGTRLTVL.

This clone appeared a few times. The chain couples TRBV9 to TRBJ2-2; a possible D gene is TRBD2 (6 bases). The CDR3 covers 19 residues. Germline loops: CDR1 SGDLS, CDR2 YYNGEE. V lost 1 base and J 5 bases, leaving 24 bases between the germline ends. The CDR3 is CASSVFPSIGGTRTGELFF. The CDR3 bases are TGTGCCAGCAGCGTATTCCCCTCCATTGGCGGGACCCGAACCGGGGAGCTGTTTTTT.

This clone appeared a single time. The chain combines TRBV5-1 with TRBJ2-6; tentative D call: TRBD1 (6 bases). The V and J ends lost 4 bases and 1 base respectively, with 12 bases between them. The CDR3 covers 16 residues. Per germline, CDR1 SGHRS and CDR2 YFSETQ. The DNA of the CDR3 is TGCGCCAGCAGCAGAGTTACAGGGTCTGGGGCCAACGTCCTGACTTTC. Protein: CASSRVTGSGANVLTF.

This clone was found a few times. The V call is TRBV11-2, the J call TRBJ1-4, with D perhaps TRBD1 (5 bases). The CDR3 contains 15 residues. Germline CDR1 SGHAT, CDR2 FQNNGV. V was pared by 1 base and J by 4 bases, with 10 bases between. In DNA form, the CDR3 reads TGTGCCAGCAGCTTAGGTGACAGCGGTAATGAAAAACTGTTTTTT. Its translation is CASSLGDSGNEKLFF.